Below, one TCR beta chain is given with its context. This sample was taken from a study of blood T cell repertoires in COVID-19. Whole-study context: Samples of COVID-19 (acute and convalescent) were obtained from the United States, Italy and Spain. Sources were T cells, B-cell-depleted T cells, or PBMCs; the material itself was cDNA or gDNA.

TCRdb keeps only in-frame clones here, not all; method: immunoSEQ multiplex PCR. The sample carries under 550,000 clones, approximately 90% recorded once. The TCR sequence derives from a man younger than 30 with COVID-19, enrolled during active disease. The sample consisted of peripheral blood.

CDR3 DNA: TGTGCCAGCAGTCCCTCTACAGGGGAGGTAGGCAGTCGGCCCCAGCATTTT. Amino acid sequence: CASSPSTGEVGSRPQHF. The chain uses TRBV25-1 and TRBJ1-5; 7 bases align to TRBD1. Losses at the gene ends were 5 bases for V and 9 bases for J; bases not matched to a gene: 19. Germline CDR1 reads MGHDK; CDR2 reads SYGVNS. This CDR3 region has 17 residues.